The 9 T cell receptor beta chains below all came from one sample that was sequenced in a study of control samples from healthy donors and cancer patients. Assay used: immunoSEQ multiplex PCR; TCRdb lists only in-frame clones, some missing. The table records under 150,000 clones, roughly nine tenths of them present only once. The specimen was blood. The origin of the receptors is a woman younger than 45 in good health.

This clone was detected a few times. The genes are TRBV3-1 (or the pseudogene TRBV3-2) and TRBJ1-2; D uncertain. CDR1 and CDR2 (germline): LGHDT, YNNKEL (reference sequence). The CDR3 loop spans 15 amino acids. Trimming left V 1 base short and J 3 bases short, with 12 bases between. For the CDR3, the DNA is TGTGCCAGCAGCCAAGCGAACAGTCTCTACTATGGCTACACCTTC. It is translated as CASSQANSLYYGYTF.

This clone was seen a few times. The chain has TRBV6-1 and TRBJ1-6; TRBD1 might be the D (5 bases). In germline, CDR1 is MNHNS, CDR2 SASEGT. Trimming took 1 base from V and 6 from J, leaving 13 bases between them. The CDR3 runs to 16 residues. CDR3 loop: CASSEGSGPLNSPLHF. CDR3 nucleotide sequence: TGTGCCAGCAGTGAAGGGTCAGGGCCTCTTAATTCACCCCTCCACTTT.

This clone appeared once. This rearrangement joins TRBV6-1 to TRBJ2-5; D may be TRBD2 (6 bases). In germline, CDR1 is MNHNS, CDR2 SASEGT. Trimming pared 2 bases from V and 7 bases from J, leaving 11 bases between. There are 13 residues in the CDR3. CDR3 protein: CASSEWAGLTQYF. The CDR3 DNA is TGTGCCAGCAGTGAATGGGCGGGACTGACCCAGTACTTC.

The CDR3 is CASSLVQGATGRGYTF. In DNA form, the CDR3 reads TGTGCCAGCAGCTTGGTTCAGGGGGCCACGGGCAGGGGCTACACCTTC. This chain joins TRBV5-5 and TRBJ1-2; 8 bases agree with TRBD1. J gave up 8 bases and V 0 bases, and 12 bases lay outside the gene matches. This CDR3 region has 16 residues. Germline V CDR1 and CDR2: SGHKS, YYEKEE (reference sequence).

V is TRBV7-9 and J is TRBJ1-1, with unresolved D. V was clipped by 1 base and J by 1 base, with 7 bases between them. Germline V gene data show CDR1 as SEHNR and CDR2 as FQNEAQ (reference sequence). The CDR3 is 14 residues long. CDR3 coding DNA: TGTGCCAGCAGCTTAGTTGGGGAGAACACTGAAGCTTTCTTT. Its translation is CASSLVGENTEAFF.

The chain is built from TRBV3-1 (or the pseudogene TRBV3-2) and TRBJ2-5, with 10 bases lining up with TRBD2. CDR1 and CDR2 from the germline V gene are LGHDT and YNNKEL (reference sequence). The CDR3 runs 16 residues. V dropped 0 bases and J dropped 0; count of bases not matched to a gene: 1. The CDR3 coding sequence is TGTGCCAGCAGCCAAGAACTAGCGGGGCACCAAGAGACCCAGTACTTC. Protein sequence: CASSQELAGHQETQYF.

With respect to this clone: The sample contains more than one DNA sequence encoding this CDR3. J is TRBJ2-3 and V is TRBV7-3; D gene unclear. V shed 2 bases and J shed 1 base, with 4 bases lying between them. Looked up from germline, CDR1 is SGHTA and CDR2 is FQGTGA. CDR3 size: 13 residues. CDR3 nucleotide sequence: TGTGCCAGCAGCTTACTGGGCACAGATACGCAGTATTTT. Its protein is CASSLLGTDTQYF.

The chain combines TRBV6-5 with TRBJ2-3; 7 bases agree with TRBD2. V was pared by 7 bases and J by 2 bases, with 9 bases of the junction left unmatched. The CDR3 is made up of 15 amino acids. Germline V gene lookup returns CDR1 MNHEY and CDR2 SVGAGI. CDR3 DNA: TGTGCCAGCATTAAGTCGGGACTAACCACAGATACGCAGTATTTT. It translates to CASIKSGLTTDTQYF.

The chain couples TRBV27 to TRBJ2-1, with 7 bases identical to TRBD2. The V segment lost 5 bases and the J segment 5 bases; nucleotides outside the gene matches: 12. Germline V CDR1 and CDR2: MNHEY, SMNVEV (reference sequence). There are 16 residues in the CDR3. This CDR3 reads CASSLHYAGVDNEQFF. The CDR3 DNA sequence: TGTGCCAGCAGTCTCCACTATGCGGGAGTCGACAATGAGCAGTTCTTC.